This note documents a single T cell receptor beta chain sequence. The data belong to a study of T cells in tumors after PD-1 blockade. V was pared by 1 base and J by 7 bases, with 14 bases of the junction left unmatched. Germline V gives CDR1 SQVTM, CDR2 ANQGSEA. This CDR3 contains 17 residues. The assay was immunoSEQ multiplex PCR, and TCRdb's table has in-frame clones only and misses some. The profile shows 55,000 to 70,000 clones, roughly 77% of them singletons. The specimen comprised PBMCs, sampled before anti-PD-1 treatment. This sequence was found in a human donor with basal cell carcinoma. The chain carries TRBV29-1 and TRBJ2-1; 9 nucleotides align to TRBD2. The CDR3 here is CSVEVSGGFYAWNEQFF. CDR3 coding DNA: TGCAGCGTTGAAGTTAGCGGGGGTTTTTACGCCTGGAATGAGCAGTTCTTC.